The clone carrying this T cell receptor beta chain was counted only a few times. V dropped 3 bases and J dropped 0 bases, with 8 bases sitting between them. Looked up from germline, CDR1 is LNHDA and CDR2 is SQIVND (reference sequence). The CDR3 has 15 amino acids. This record belongs to a study of control samples from healthy donors and cancer patients. The method was immunoSEQ multiplex PCR; TCRdb's version includes in-frame clones alone and lacks a portion of them. The table includes more than 85,000 clones, around 90% detected once. V and J are TRBV19 and TRBJ2-2; D ambiguous. The receptor's source is a woman under 30 in good health. Sequenced material: blood. This CDR3 is CASSILQTNTGELFF. CDR3 sequence (DNA): TGTGCCAGTAGTATCTTACAGACGAACACCGGGGAGCTGTTTTTT.